The entry that follows covers one TCR beta chain sequence. What it binds is not known. One end of the junction fails to match germline, which may point to a read error. RNA transcripts provided the template for amplifying TCR beta CDR3 regions. HTBI primers were used in a first-round RT-PCR, which preceded a second-round multiplex PCR. MiXCR, applied by TCRdb to the multiplex PCR reads, yields one record per CDR3 protein. Here the sample spans about 740,000 distinct CDR3 sequences, 40% being singletons. Clinical symptoms, serum thyroxine, TRAb, thyroid ultrasound and orbital computed tomography determined diagnosis. A volume of approximately 9.2 ml of fresh peripheral blood supplied the PBMCs. The data derive from a study of Graves' ophthalmopathy and Graves' hyperthyroidism. Study as a whole: Investigators collected peripheral blood at initial diagnosis, before any treatment was given.

Notes on the study in general: Thyroid clonotypes that were expanded above 0.001 frequency mostly also appeared in blood.

The length of the CDR3 is 15 residues. CDR1 and CDR2 (germline): ENHRY, SYGVKD. Sequenced sample: peripheral blood. The clonotype comes from an adult man with Graves' ophthalmopathy. This rearrangement joins TRBV10-3 to TRBJ2-7; 9 bases are shared with TRBD1. Here the CDR3 reads CASSRPGTGKDEQYF. In nucleotides, the CDR3 is TGTGCCAGCAGTCGTCCCGGGACAGGGAAAGACGAGCAGTACTTC.